The sequence of this TCR beta chain was determined in a study of response to subunit inactivated influenza vaccine. Many counts were recorded for this clonotype. This CDR3 contains 14 residues. The germline gives CDR1 DFQATT, CDR2 SNEGSKA (reference sequence). V shed 3 bases and J 6 bases; nucleotides not matched to a gene: 10. TCRdb re-called the RT-PCR reads through MiXCR, storing one row per CDR3 protein. The sample carries roughly 160,000 distinct CDR3 sequences, around 9.9% recorded once. This specimen was non-naive T cells sorted from PBMCs, taken roughly 48 days after vaccination. The TCR sequence derives from a man in his fifties or sixties who received an inactivated influenza vaccine. The chain carries TRBV20-1 and TRBJ2-7; 8 bases agree with TRBD2. CDR3 region: CSASPGGTGSEQYF. CDR3 DNA: TGCAGTGCTAGTCCGGGAGGGACGGGAAGCGAGCAGTACTTC.